The rows below give T cell receptor beta chains drawn from one sample of a study of beta chain features in type 1 diabetes. The table came from immunoSEQ multiplex PCR; TCRdb's copy has only in-frame clones and leaves some out. The sample lists roughly 610,000 clones, around a sixth seen once, with approximately 0.087% in the top ten. The sequenced material came from naive CD4+ T cells from blood. The origin of the receptors is a man aged 18 to 35 in good health. The CDR3 runs from the conserved cysteine through the conserved F or W. D genes are given only for firm matches. Only some rows state a clone size, as once, few, many or a class for expanded clones.

j_gene: TRBJ2-1; v_gene: TRBV2; len: 16; abundance: few; d_gene: NA; CDR3nt: TGTGCCAGCAGTGGAGTAAGGGGGAGCTCCTACAATGAGCAGTTCTTC; CDR3aa: CASSGVRGSSYNEQFF
j_gene: TRBJ2-2; v_gene: TRBV7-2; len: 14; abundance: few; d_gene: NA; CDR3nt: TGTGCCAGCAGCTTAGCGCGCGGCTCCGGGGAGCTGTTTTTT; CDR3aa: CASSLARGSGELFF
j_gene: TRBJ1-4; v_gene: TRBV25-1; len: 16; abundance: NA; d_gene: TRBD1; CDR3nt: TGTGCCAGCAGTGATCTTCGAACAGGGGGCGGGGAAAAACTGTTTTTT; CDR3aa: CASSDLRTGGGEKLFF
j_gene: TRBJ1-2; v_gene: TRBV28; len: 12; abundance: few; d_gene: NA; CDR3nt: TGTGCCAGCAGTTCCCCCGTAATTGGCTACACCTTC; CDR3aa: CASSSPVIGYTF
j_gene: TRBJ1-2; v_gene: TRBV2; len: 15; abundance: NA; d_gene: TRBD1; CDR3nt: TGTGCCAGCGTACCTAACAGGGGCGCCCTATATGGCTACACCTTC; CDR3aa: CASVPNRGALYGYTF
j_gene: TRBJ1-2; v_gene: TRBV5-1; len: 14; abundance: few; d_gene: NA; CDR3nt: TGCGCCAGCAGCTTGGTTCCAGGGACCTATGGCTACACCTTC; CDR3aa: CASSLVPGTYGYTF
j_gene: TRBJ2-5; v_gene: TRBV2; len: 13; abundance: NA; d_gene: NA; CDR3nt: TGTGCCAGCAGGGGCCGGGGGCGAGAGACCCAGTACTTC; CDR3aa: CASRGRGRETQYF
j_gene: TRBJ2-5; v_gene: TRBV7-2; len: 17; abundance: few; d_gene: TRBD2; CDR3nt: TGTGCCAGCAGCCTTCACGCGCGGGGGGCTTCAAGAGAGACCCAGTACTTC; CDR3aa: CASSLHARGASRETQYF
j_gene: TRBJ1-1; v_gene: TRBV19; len: 12; abundance: few; d_gene: NA; CDR3nt: TGTGCCAGTAGTCCGCTGAACACTGAAGCTTTCTTT; CDR3aa: CASSPLNTEAFF
j_gene: TRBJ2-3; v_gene: TRBV7-3; len: 16; abundance: NA; d_gene: NA; CDR3nt: TGTGCCAGCAGCTCCACCCTGGGGGAGAAGACAGATACGCAGTATTTT; CDR3aa: CASSSTLGEKTDTQYF
j_gene: TRBJ1-6; v_gene: TRBV30; len: 15; abundance: NA; d_gene: TRBD1; CDR3nt: TGTGCCTGGAGTGTACGGGACAGAAATAAATCACCCCTCCACTTT; CDR3aa: CAWSVRDRNKSPLHF
j_gene: TRBJ2-7; v_gene: TRBV6-6; len: 11; abundance: once; d_gene: NA; CDR3nt: TGTGCCAGCAGTGCAGGGTACGAGCAGTACTTC; CDR3aa: CASSAGYEQYF
j_gene: TRBJ2-5; v_gene: TRBV6-6; len: 13; abundance: NA; d_gene: NA; CDR3nt: TGTGCCAGCAGCACCCCAGGGCGAGAGACCCAGTACTTC; CDR3aa: CASSTPGRETQYF
j_gene: TRBJ2-7; v_gene: TRBV5-1; len: 14; abundance: few; d_gene: NA; CDR3nt: TGCGCCAGCAGCACCGGGACTCAGGGCAGCGAGCAGTACTTC; CDR3aa: CASSTGTQGSEQYF
j_gene: TRBJ1-6; v_gene: TRBV4-1; len: 13; abundance: few; d_gene: NA; CDR3nt: TGCGCCAGCAGCCAAGAAGATACGGTTCCCCTCCACTTT; CDR3aa: CASSQEDTVPLHF
j_gene: TRBJ1-1; v_gene: TRBV10-3; len: 13; abundance: NA; d_gene: NA; CDR3nt: TGTGCCATCAGTAAAGGACAGTACACTGAAGCTTTCTTT; CDR3aa: CAISKGQYTEAFF
j_gene: TRBJ1-1; v_gene: TRBV18; len: 13; abundance: few; d_gene: NA; CDR3nt: TGTGCCAGCTCACCGGCGTTCCGAACTGAAGCTTTCTTT; CDR3aa: CASSPAFRTEAFF
j_gene: TRBJ1-5; v_gene: TRBV15; len: 15; abundance: NA; d_gene: TRBD1; CDR3nt: TGTGCCACCAGCGGACTAATGACAGGGACTCAGCCCCAGCATTTT; CDR3aa: CATSGLMTGTQPQHF
j_gene: TRBJ1-1; v_gene: TRBV2; len: 15; abundance: NA; d_gene: TRBD1; CDR3nt: TGTGCCAGCACCTTTCAGGGGGCCTGGAACACTGAAGCTTTCTTT; CDR3aa: CASTFQGAWNTEAFF
j_gene: TRBJ2-4; v_gene: TRBV7-9; len: 16; abundance: NA; d_gene: NA; CDR3nt: TGTGCCAGCAGCTTAGCGCGCGGGGGCGTCAAAAACATTCAGTACTTC; CDR3aa: CASSLARGGVKNIQYF
j_gene: TRBJ2-3; v_gene: TRBV7-3; len: 15; abundance: NA; d_gene: TRBD2; CDR3nt: TGTGCCAGCAGCTCCTCAGGGACTAGAAAAGATACGCAGTATTTT; CDR3aa: CASSSSGTRKDTQYF
j_gene: TRBJ1-1; v_gene: TRBV30; len: 12; abundance: few; d_gene: TRBD1; CDR3nt: TGTGCCTGTCAGACAGGGAGCACTGAAGCTTTCTTT; CDR3aa: CACQTGSTEAFF
j_gene: TRBJ2-1; v_gene: TRBV20-1; len: 11; abundance: few; d_gene: TRBD2; CDR3nt: TGCAGTTCTAAAGCGGGAATTGAGCAGTTCTTC; CDR3aa: CSSKAGIEQFF
j_gene: TRBJ2-7; v_gene: TRBV5-1; len: 15; abundance: few; d_gene: NA; CDR3nt: TGCGCCAGCAGCGCCGGGTGGGCGACAGAAGGCGAGCAGTACTTC; CDR3aa: CASSAGWATEGEQYF
j_gene: TRBJ2-6; v_gene: TRBV5-1; len: 15; abundance: NA; d_gene: NA; CDR3nt: TGCGCCAGCAGCTTGGAGGCTTCTGGGGCCAACGTCCTGACTTTC; CDR3aa: CASSLEASGANVLTF
j_gene: TRBJ1-5; v_gene: TRBV15; len: 14; abundance: NA; d_gene: NA; CDR3nt: TGTGCCACCAGCAGTTTCGGGAATCAATCGCCCCAGCATTTT; CDR3aa: CATSSFGNQSPQHF
j_gene: TRBJ1-1; v_gene: TRBV5-6; len: 14; abundance: few; d_gene: NA; CDR3nt: TGTGCCAGCAGCTCCCCCCACGGGGGAACTGAAGCTTTCTTT; CDR3aa: CASSSPHGGTEAFF
j_gene: TRBJ1-1; v_gene: TRBV10-3; len: 17; abundance: NA; d_gene: TRBD1; CDR3nt: TGTGCCATCAGTGGATCAGGGGGCGTGGGAGGGAACACTGAAGCTTTCTTT; CDR3aa: CAISGSGGVGGNTEAFF
j_gene: TRBJ1-1; v_gene: TRBV4-3; len: 14; abundance: NA; d_gene: NA; CDR3nt: TGCGCCAGCAGCCAAGGCCTCCAGAACACTGAAGCTTTCTTT; CDR3aa: CASSQGLQNTEAFF
j_gene: TRBJ1-5; v_gene: TRBV5-6; len: 15; abundance: few; d_gene: NA; CDR3nt: TGTGCCAGCAGCTTGGGTCCACAGACTGATCAGCCCCAGCATTTT; CDR3aa: CASSLGPQTDQPQHF
j_gene: TRBJ2-7; v_gene: TRBV2; len: 13; abundance: NA; d_gene: TRBD1; CDR3nt: TGTGCCAGCAGTGATGAGGGGGCCTCCGAGCAGTACTTC; CDR3aa: CASSDEGASEQYF
j_gene: TRBJ1-3; v_gene: TRBV14; len: 18; abundance: NA; d_gene: TRBD1; CDR3nt: TGTGCCAGCAGCGGTCGGGACAGGGGGTCTAACTCTGGAAACACCATATATTTT; CDR3aa: CASSGRDRGSNSGNTIYF
j_gene: TRBJ1-3; v_gene: TRBV5-1; len: 15; abundance: NA; d_gene: NA; CDR3nt: TGCGCCAGCAGGGATCAGTCTCTCTCCGGGAACACCATATATTTT; CDR3aa: CASRDQSLSGNTIYF
j_gene: TRBJ1-2; v_gene: TRBV5-4; len: 15; abundance: few; d_gene: NA; CDR3nt: TGTGCCAGCAGCTTCCCGCAGGGGCAAAGCTATGGCTACACCTTC; CDR3aa: CASSFPQGQSYGYTF
j_gene: TRBJ2-7; v_gene: TRBV19; len: 15; abundance: few; d_gene: TRBD1; CDR3nt: TGTGCCAGTAGGGACCGCGGACAGGGGTCTTACGAGCAGTACTTC; CDR3aa: CASRDRGQGSYEQYF
j_gene: TRBJ1-1; v_gene: TRBV2; len: 13; abundance: few; d_gene: TRBD1; CDR3nt: TGTGCCAGCATTCGACAGGGTGGGACTGAAGCTTTCTTT; CDR3aa: CASIRQGGTEAFF
j_gene: TRBJ2-6; v_gene: TRBV25-1; len: 15; abundance: few; d_gene: NA; CDR3nt: TGTGCCAGCAGTGCCCCGGGATCTGGGGCCAACGTCCTGACTTTC; CDR3aa: CASSAPGSGANVLTF
j_gene: TRBJ1-2; v_gene: TRBV20-1; len: 11; abundance: few; d_gene: NA; CDR3nt: TGCAGTGCCGCGATGACCTATGGCTACACCTTC; CDR3aa: CSAAMTYGYTF
j_gene: TRBJ1-3; v_gene: TRBV25-1; len: 15; abundance: NA; d_gene: NA; CDR3nt: TGTGCCAGCAGTGATGCGGGCAGCTCCGGAAACACCATATATTTT; CDR3aa: CASSDAGSSGNTIYF
j_gene: TRBJ2-1; v_gene: TRBV9; len: 17; abundance: NA; d_gene: TRBD2; CDR3nt: TGTGCCAGCAGCCCGTGGGACTACTTGAGCTCCTACAATGAGCAGTTCTTC; CDR3aa: CASSPWDYLSSYNEQFF
j_gene: TRBJ1-3; v_gene: TRBV19; len: 10; abundance: few; d_gene: NA; CDR3nt: TGTGCCAGTCGTGGCTGGACCATATATTTT; CDR3aa: CASRGWTIYF
j_gene: TRBJ2-7; v_gene: TRBV20-1; len: 11; abundance: NA; d_gene: NA; CDR3nt: TGCAGTGCTCGAAGTTCCTACGAGCAGTACTTC; CDR3aa: CSARSSYEQYF
j_gene: TRBJ1-1; v_gene: TRBV14; len: 11; abundance: many; d_gene: NA; CDR3nt: TGTGCCAGCAGCCAGAACACTGAAGCTTTCTTT; CDR3aa: CASSQNTEAFF
j_gene: TRBJ2-1; v_gene: TRBV12-5; len: 16; abundance: few; d_gene: TRBD1; CDR3nt: TGTGCTAGTGGCCAAATCTTGGACAGGTCACCTGATGAGCAGTTCTTC; CDR3aa: CASGQILDRSPDEQFF
j_gene: TRBJ2-5; v_gene: TRBV11-3; len: 14; abundance: few; d_gene: NA; CDR3nt: TGTGCCAGCAGCTCGCGGGACAACCAAGAGACCCAGTACTTC; CDR3aa: CASSSRDNQETQYF
j_gene: TRBJ1-6; v_gene: TRBV28; len: 16; abundance: NA; d_gene: NA; CDR3nt: TGTGCCAGCAGTCCGACCCCCCCGGGCCTCACTGAACCCCTCCACTTT; CDR3aa: CASSPTPPGLTEPLHF
j_gene: TRBJ2-1; v_gene: TRBV30; len: 15; abundance: NA; d_gene: TRBD2; CDR3nt: TGTGCCTGGGGAACTGGGCGCGGGGGGGCGGCTGAGCAGTTCTTC; CDR3aa: CAWGTGRGGAAEQFF
j_gene: TRBJ1-2; v_gene: TRBV25-1; len: 14; abundance: many; d_gene: NA; CDR3nt: TGTGCCAGCAGTGAATCTATGGACAGCTATGGCTACACCTTC; CDR3aa: CASSESMDSYGYTF
j_gene: TRBJ2-1; v_gene: TRBV7-2; len: 11; abundance: few; d_gene: NA; CDR3nt: TGTGCCAGCAGCTTAGGCCATGAGCAGTTCTTC; CDR3aa: CASSLGHEQFF
j_gene: TRBJ1-2; v_gene: TRBV7-2; len: 12; abundance: NA; d_gene: NA; CDR3nt: TGTGCCAGCAGTTCACAGGGAAATGGCTACACCTTC; CDR3aa: CASSSQGNGYTF
j_gene: TRBJ2-1; v_gene: TRBV5-4; len: 12; abundance: NA; d_gene: NA; CDR3nt: TGTGCCAGCAGCTTGCGACGTAATGAGCAGTTCTTC; CDR3aa: CASSLRRNEQFF